The 8 T cell receptor beta chains in this list originate from one sample, sequenced in a study of post-analysis software for immune sequencing data (dated by TCRdb to about 2015). Here is what the overall study found, with its caveats: Patients showed significantly higher frequencies than controls for five TRBV segments, among them TRBV5-6, TRBV5-1 and TRBV20-1.

The receptor library was made with PCR. Instrument on record: Illumina HiSeq 2500. To reduce PCR and sequencing biases, unique molecular identifiers were incorporated into the TCR beta cDNA libraries. Using fastp at Q25 and MiXCR, TCRdb reprocessed the public reads and kept productive beta chains. When rows share a CDR3 protein, they turn into one entry using the most common DNA and genes. The sample has around 770,000 distinct CDR3 sequences on record, under 60% of them singletons. The ten largest clones represent roughly 4.5% of the sample. Their recognized antigens are unknown. Sequenced input: blood. Receptors were obtained from a girl between 5 and 17 years old with multiple sclerosis.

The chain carries TRBV12-3 or TRBV12-4 and TRBJ2-7, with D uncertain. This CDR3 region has 11 residues. V lost 6 bases and J 3 bases, leaving 6 bases between the germline ends. Here the CDR3 reads CASSQRYEQYF. The CDR3 DNA is TGTGCCAGCAGCCAACGCTACGAGCAGTACTTC.

Concerning this clonotype: A junction end diverges from the germline sequence, so it may reflect a read error. The CDR3 DNA reads TGCAGTGCTATCTCGCACAGCCGTGAAAAACGGTTTTTT. Protein product: CSAISHSREKRFF. The chain joins TRBV20-1 to TRBJ1-4; D uncertain. The CDR3 is 13 amino acids. The germline V gene has CDR1 DFQATT and CDR2 SNEGSKA (reference sequence).

CDR3 DNA sequence: TGCGCCAGCAGCCGACTAGCGGTTAACAATGAGCAGTTCTTC. It is translated as CASSRLAVNNEQFF. The chain is built from TRBV4-3 and TRBJ2-1; the match to TRBD2 covers 9 bases. The CDR3 runs to 14 residues. Unmatched junction bases numbered 3, after V lost 4 bases and J lost 5 bases. Germline V gene sequence: CDR1 LGHNA, CDR2 YSLEER.

This chain links TRBV29-1 with TRBJ2-7, with TRBD2 identical over 13 bases. CDR1 and CDR2 from the germline V gene are SQVTM and ANQGSEA. With V trimmed by 7 bases and J by 5 bases, 5 bases remained unmatched. The CDR3 length is 13 residues. The CDR3 coding sequence is TGCAGCGCTAGACTAGCGGGAGGACACGAGCAGTACTTC. Its protein product is CSARLAGGHEQYF.

The chain is built from TRBV6-2 or TRBV6-3 and TRBJ2-4; 7 bases align to TRBD1. The J call is doubtful: the DNA matches TRBJ2-7 better. The CDR3 sequence is 16 residues long. Germline values: CDR1 MNHEY, CDR2 SVGEGT. DNA for the CDR3: TGTGCCAGCACCATCGCTCCGGGACAGATACTATACGAGCAGTACTTC. This codes for CASTIAPGQILYEQYF.

The chain uses TRBV7-8 and TRBJ2-4; D remains ambiguous. V shed 5 bases and J shed 5 bases, with 19 bases lying between them. CDR3 size: 16 residues. The germline V gene has CDR1 SGHVS and CDR2 FQNEAQ. CDR3 in amino acids: CASSRSWPDPENIQYF. The CDR3 DNA reads TGTGCCAGCAGCAGATCCTGGCCCGACCCCGAAAACATTCAGTACTTC.

This clonotype was recorded at least ten times. The genes are TRBV12-3 or TRBV12-4 and TRBJ2-3; 7 bases are shared with TRBD2. The CDR3 spans 14 residues. V lost 6 bases and J lost 0; bases outside the gene matches: 3. CDR3: CASSFSGSTDTQYF. The CDR3 DNA reads as TGTGCCAGCAGCTTTAGCGGGAGCACAGATACGCAGTATTTT.

This chain links TRBV29-1 with TRBJ2-2, with D possibly being TRBD2 (6 bases). The CDR3 contains 13 residues. V lost 3 bases, J lost 4 bases, and 9 bases lay in between. The V gene's germline CDR1 is SQVTM and CDR2 ANQGSEA. CDR3 sequence reads: CSVDGRGTGELFF. The CDR3 DNA sequence: TGCAGCGTTGACGGGAGAGGCACCGGGGAGCTGTTTTTT.